This TCR beta chain was obtained from a study of human T cells and chemical hapten exposure. Time point described: patch test 1, 2 weeks after DPC sensitization. Stated treatment: therapeutic diphenylcyclopropenone sensitization with weekly scalp DPC. This CDR3 is built from 12 residues. V was pared by 4 bases and J by 3 bases, with 6 bases between. Germline-derived CDR1 and CDR2 are KGHSH and LQKENI. TCRdb reprocessed the RACE reads via MiXCR and lists one record per CDR3 protein. The sample comprises 180,000 or so distinct CDR3 sequences, roughly 15% of which are singletons, and 1.5% to 2% rests with the top ten.

Sequencing used whole blood, obtained in connection with sensitization to the hapten diphenylcyclopropenone (DPC). This clonotype was obtained from a woman under 40 with alopecia areata. Some clones in this sample may be carry-over from other donors' samples. V is TRBV18 and J is TRBJ2-5; D not resolved. The CDR3 DNA reads as TGTGCCAGCTCACGGCTTGAAGAGACCCAGTACTTC. This sequence encodes CASSRLEETQYF.